Following are 32 T cell receptor beta chains from one sample sequenced in a study of early T cells in non-severe SARS-CoV-2 infection. TCRdb reprocessed the 5' RACE reads with MiXCR, giving one entry per CDR3 protein. This table has tens of thousands of distinct CDR3 sequences, 11% appearing once. This sample comprised whole blood, obtained at baseline. The receptors originated from an adult who was a healthcare worker with PCR-confirmed SARS-CoV-2 infection or an uninfected control (not recorded which).

In its sample, this clonotype was seen many times. The chain uses TRBV19 and TRBJ1-2; 10 bases align to TRBD1. The CDR3 consists of 15 residues. V lost 10 bases and J lost 1; bases outside the gene matches: 9. CDR1 and CDR2 (germline): LNHDA, SQIVND (reference sequence). This chain's CDR3 is CATRQGAGSNYGYTF. For the CDR3, the DNA is TGTGCCACCAGACAGGGGGCAGGAAGTAACTATGGCTACACCTTC.

This clonotype was seen many times. The chain couples TRBV7-6 to TRBJ2-2; 7 bases map to TRBD1. This CDR3 contains 13 residues. Germline V gene sequence: CDR1 SGHVS, CDR2 FNYEAQ. V was pared by 4 bases and J by 10 bases, with 6 bases of the junction left unmatched. In DNA form, the CDR3 reads TGTGCCAGCAGCTCGTACAGGGGCGAGGAGCTGTTTTTT. Translated: CASSSYRGEELFF.

This clonotype was seen ten or more times. V and J are TRBV21-1 and TRBJ1-1; the table's D call, TRBD1, has no DNA check behind it. TRBV21-1 is given as a pseudogene. This CDR3 is 11 amino acids long. The CDR3 sequence: CARQGGTEAFF. For the CDR3, the DNA is TGTGCCAGACAGGGGGGGACTGAAGCTTTCTTT.

This clonotype has more than one count but fewer than ten. The V call is TRBV30, the J call TRBJ1-2; TRBD1 matches 11 bases. Germline values: CDR1 GTSNPN, CDR2 SVGIG (reference sequence). The CDR3 has 15 amino acids. V shed 2 bases, J shed 7 bases, and the junction held 9 bases outside the gene matches. DNA for the CDR3: TGTGCCTGGAGTCCCCCCGGGACAGGGGGATTTGGCTACACCTTC. Its translation: CAWSPPGTGGFGYTF. The full variable domain, completed using reference TRBV30 and TRBJ1-2, is SQTIHQWPATLVQPVGSPLSLECTVEGTSNPNLYWYRQAAGRGLQLLFYSVGIGQISSEVPQNLSASRPQDRQFILSSKKLLLSDSGFYLCAWSPPGTGGFGYTFGSGTRLTVV.

This rearrangement joins TRBV6-2 or TRBV6-3 to TRBJ2-5, with D maybe TRBD2 (6 bases). Germline V gene sequence: CDR1 MNHEY, CDR2 SVGEGT. The CDR3 totals 13 residues. V lost 6 bases and J lost 2, with 10 bases in between. The CDR3: CASSPTRQETQYF. The CDR3 region has the DNA TGTGCCAGCAGCCCGACTAGGCAAGAGACCCAGTACTTC.

This clonotype has ten or more counts. CDR3 bases: TGTGCCAGCAGAACAGGGAAGGGGGACACTGAAGCTTTCTTT. Translated: CASRTGKGDTEAFF. The V call is TRBV7-2, the J call TRBJ1-1; a possible D gene is TRBD1 (6 bases). The CDR3 loop spans 14 amino acids. V dropped 6 bases and J dropped 3 bases, with 14 bases sitting between them. Germline-derived CDR1 and CDR2 are SGHTA and FQGNSA.

This chain joins TRBV21-1 and TRBJ2-5; whether TRBD1, the table's D call, matches the DNA was not checked. TRBV21-1 is an annotated pseudogene. There are 15 residues in the CDR3. DNA for the CDR3: TGTGCCAGCAGCAACCGGGACAGCTTGGCGGAGACCCAGTACTTC. Its translation is CASSNRDSLAETQYF.

In its sample, this clonotype was seen a few times. This rearrangement joins TRBV19 to TRBJ1-2; 9 bases fit TRBD1. Germline loops: CDR1 LNHDA, CDR2 SQIVND (reference sequence). CDR3 length: 15 amino acids. V trimming: 6 bases; J trimming: 0 bases; junction bases outside the gene matches: 5. In DNA form, the CDR3 reads TGTGCCAGTAGAGGGGGGACAGGGCCTAACTATGGCTACACCTTC. Its translation is CASRGGTGPNYGYTF.

The J gene is TRBJ1-2, the V gene TRBV14, with D unresolved. From germline, CDR1 is SGHDN and CDR2 FVKESK. Trimming removed 0 bases from V and 5 bases from J, with 7 bases in between. The CDR3 runs to 13 residues. CDR3 loop: CASSQDLEYGYTF. The CDR3 DNA reads as TGTGCCAGCAGCCAAGATCTCGAATATGGCTACACCTTC.

This rearrangement joins TRBV5-1 to TRBJ2-1; tentative D call: TRBD1 (6 bases). The length of the CDR3 is 11 residues. V lost 4 bases, J lost 9 bases, and 8 bases lay in between. In germline, CDR1 is SGHRS, CDR2 YFSETQ. In DNA form, the CDR3 reads TGCGCCAGCAGCCTCAGGGGTGAGCAGTTCTTC. Translated: CASSLRGEQFF.

This clonotype occurred a few times. This chain uses TRBV18 with TRBJ1-1; D remains ambiguous. Germline CDR1 is KGHSH and CDR2 is LQKENI. Trimming left V 2 bases short and J 7 bases short, with 11 bases between. CDR3 length: 13 amino acids. CDR3 sequence (DNA): TGTGCCAGCTCACCATTCGGAGATGTTGAAGCTTTCTTT. Its protein product is CASSPFGDVEAFF.

This clonotype was found a few times. This rearrangement joins TRBV2 to TRBJ1-1; D is perhaps TRBD1 (5 bases). The CDR3 length is 13 residues. In germline, CDR1 is SNHLY, CDR2 FYNNEI. The CDR3 reads CSGTGLMNTEAFF. DNA of the CDR3: TGTTCCGGGACCGGACTCATGAACACTGAAGCTTTCTTT.

This chain uses TRBV12-5 with TRBJ1-1; 8 bases map to TRBD1. The germline V gene encodes CDR1 LGHNT and CDR2 FRNRAP. CDR3 length: 14 residues. J lost 3 bases, V lost 6 bases, and 6 bases had no gene match. Here the CDR3 reads CASGQTGVDTEAFF. The CDR3 nucleotides read TGTGCTAGTGGCCAGACAGGGGTGGACACTGAAGCTTTCTTT.

This clonotype has only a few counts. V gene TRBV7-9 combines with J gene TRBJ2-7; D possibly corresponds to TRBD2 (5 bases). V was pared by 6 bases and J by 0 bases, with 12 bases between. CDR1 is SEHNR, CDR2 FQNEAQ, per germline (reference sequence). The CDR3 length is 14 residues. CDR3 DNA sequence: TGTGCCAGCAGGGATGGACTTAACTCCTACGAGCAGTACTTC. Encoded protein: CASRDGLNSYEQYF. Full variable domain (rest looked up from reference TRBV7-9 and TRBJ2-7): DTGVSQNPRHKITKRGQNVTFRCDPISEHNRLYWYRQTLGQGPEFLTYFQNEAQLEKSRLLSDRFSAERPKGSFSTLEIQRTEQGDSAMYLCASRDGLNSYEQYFGPGTRLTVT.

This clonotype was seen more than once but under ten times. This chain joins TRBV12-3 or TRBV12-4 and TRBJ2-1, with D unresolved. V was shortened by 7 bases and J by 5 bases, with 12 bases between the two germline ends. The CDR3 is made up of 13 amino acids. In DNA, the CDR3 is TGTGCCAGCATCCAACAGCCTCACAATGAGCAGTTCTTC. This codes for CASIQQPHNEQFF.

The table lists this clonotype with a few counts. This sequence joins TRBV20-1 and TRBJ2-2; D gene ambiguous. The CDR3 spans 15 residues. Germline CDR1 and CDR2: DFQATT and SNEGSKA (reference sequence). V lost 3 bases, J lost 4 bases, and 15 bases lay in between. The CDR3 DNA reads TGCAGTGCTAGTGTAGGCCATAATCCCACCGGGGAGCTGTTTTTT. It is translated as CSASVGHNPTGELFF.

CDR3 DNA sequence: TGCAGTGCACAGGCACTCTCTGGGGCCAACGTCCTGACTTTC. It codes for CSAQALSGANVLTF. The V call is TRBV20-1, the J call TRBJ2-6; possibly TRBD1 for D (5 bases). Per the germline V gene, CDR1 is DFQATT and CDR2 is SNEGSKA (reference sequence). The CDR3 extends over 14 amino acids. Trimming took 6 bases from V and 0 from J, leaving 9 bases between them.

This clonotype showed up many times. This chain links TRBV19 with TRBJ2-1; tentative D call: TRBD2 (5 bases). The CDR3 contains 19 residues. V was cut by 5 bases and J by 0 bases, with 23 bases left in between. Germline assignment: CDR1 LNHDA and CDR2 SQIVND (reference sequence). The CDR3 DNA reads as TGTGCCAGTAGTCATGGGCCCTTAGGAGCGGCCAGCTCCTACAATGAGCAGTTCTTC. Amino acid sequence: CASSHGPLGAASSYNEQFF.

The sample holds many counts of this clonotype. The rearrangement joins TRBV6-1 to TRBJ2-7, with 7 positions matching TRBD1. The CDR3 runs 17 residues. Germline-derived CDR1 and CDR2 are MNHNS and SASEGT. Trimming removed 1 base from V and 0 bases from J; junction bases left unmatched: 9. The CDR3 region is CASSEGSLRDSSYEQYF. The CDR3 DNA sequence: TGTGCCAGCAGTGAAGGGAGCCTCCGGGACAGCTCCTACGAGCAGTACTTC.

This clonotype has at least ten counts. V is TRBV6-1 and J is TRBJ2-7, with 9 nucleotides matching TRBD1. The V gene's germline CDR1 is MNHNS and CDR2 SASEGT. V dropped 6 bases and J dropped 2; count of bases not matched to a gene: 5. The CDR3 is 14 residues long. CDR3 residues: CASRPGQGPYEQYF. The CDR3 region has the DNA TGTGCCAGCAGGCCGGGACAGGGTCCCTACGAGCAGTACTTC.

This clonotype was picked up a small number of times. The J gene is TRBJ2-4, the V gene TRBV5-1, with a tentative D call TRBD1 (5 bases). The CDR3 runs to 15 residues. Trimming cost V 2 bases and J 2 bases, with 11 bases left between them. Germline V gene sequence: CDR1 SGHRS, CDR2 YFSETQ. The DNA of the CDR3 is TGCGCCAGCAGCTTTGACCCAGGGACCAAAAACATTCAGTACTTC. Residues: CASSFDPGTKNIQYF. The full variable domain, completed using reference TRBV5-1 and TRBJ2-4, is KAGVTQTPRYLIKTRGQQVTLSCSPISGHRSVSWYQQTPGQGLQFLFEYFSETQRNKGNFPGRFSGRQFSNSRSEMNVSTLELGDSALYLCASSFDPGTKNIQYFGAGTRLSVL.

This clonotype is judged medium-sized. The J gene is TRBJ2-1, the V gene TRBV7-8, with TRBD2 matching over 13 bases. The germline V gene encodes CDR1 SGHVS and CDR2 FQNEAQ. J gave up 8 bases and V 0 bases, and 4 bases lay outside the gene matches. The CDR3 spans 16 residues. The CDR3: CASSLATSGGVDEQFF. In nucleotides, the CDR3 is TGTGCCAGCAGCTTAGCTACTAGCGGGGGGGTCGATGAGCAGTTCTTC.

In this sample, this clonotype turned up a few times. This chain joins TRBV7-8 and TRBJ2-5; TRBD1 matches at 9 bases. V dropped 1 base and J dropped 7; count of bases not matched to a gene: 13. The CDR3 runs to 17 residues. Germline V gene data show CDR1 as SGHVS and CDR2 as FQNEAQ. The CDR3 region has the DNA TGTGCCAGCAGCTTAGGGCGACCGGGACAGGGTGAGGGGACCCAGTACTTC. As protein: CASSLGRPGQGEGTQYF.

This clonotype was counted a few times. The chain is built from TRBV6-6 and TRBJ2-7, with TRBD2 matching 11 bases. CDR1 and CDR2 (germline): MNHNY, SVGAGI (reference sequence). This CDR3 has 14 residues. With V trimmed by 6 bases and J by 5 bases, 6 bases remained unmatched. This CDR3 reads CASRFLAGGDEQYF. The CDR3 DNA is TGTGCCAGCAGGTTCCTAGCGGGGGGCGACGAGCAGTACTTC.

The chain links TRBV28 to TRBJ1-1; D is uncertain. V was shortened by 5 bases and J by 4 bases, with 23 bases between the two germline ends. There are 17 residues in the CDR3. CDR1 MDHEN and CDR2 SYDVKM come from the germline V gene. This chain's CDR3 is CASSPYGLGKTSTEAFF. CDR3 in DNA: TGTGCCAGCAGTCCATACGGTTTAGGGAAGACGAGCACTGAAGCTTTCTTT.

The sample holds a few counts of this clonotype. The chain uses TRBV6-1 and TRBJ2-3; no clear D gene. V shed 6 bases and J shed 7 bases, with 17 bases lying between them. The CDR3 is 14 amino acids. Germline V gene data show CDR1 as MNHNS and CDR2 as SASEGT. In nucleotides, the CDR3 is TGTGCCAGCAGAGTCCTGCCAGGTTCAAATACGCAGTATTTT. Translated: CASRVLPGSNTQYF.

V usage is TRBV2 and J usage is TRBJ2-4; TRBD1 matches 7 bases. V was pared by 4 bases and J by 6 bases, with 6 bases of the junction left unmatched. The CDR3 runs to 14 residues. Per the germline V gene, CDR1 is SNHLY and CDR2 is FYNNEI. This CDR3 is CASSGRGRRNIQYF. The CDR3 nucleotides are TGTGCCAGCAGTGGAAGGGGGCGCAGAAACATTCAGTACTTC.

The rearrangement links TRBV6-4 to TRBJ2-1, with TRBD1 matching over 8 bases. The germline V gene encodes CDR1 MRHNA and CDR2 SNTAGT. This CDR3 has 13 amino acids. J lost 7 bases, V lost 1 base, and 0 bases had no gene match. The CDR3 bases are TGTGCCAGCAGTGACTGGACAGGGAATGAGCAGTTCTTC. It translates to CASSDWTGNEQFF.

This clonotype was found many times. This rearrangement joins TRBV13 to TRBJ2-3; D tentatively fits TRBD1 or TRBD2 (5 bases each). Trimming removed 4 bases at V and 2 bases at J, with 7 bases between. Per the germline V gene, CDR1 is PRHDT and CDR2 is FYEKMQ (reference sequence). This CDR3 region has 13 residues. CDR3 protein: CASSWGPTDTQYF. The CDR3 nucleotides are TGTGCCAGCAGCTGGGGACCCACAGATACGCAGTATTTT.

This chain links TRBV12-3 or TRBV12-4 with TRBJ2-1; 8 nucleotides agree with TRBD2. V gave up 2 bases and J gave up 6 bases; unmatched junction bases: 9. This CDR3 spans 16 amino acids. The CDR3: CASSLSTSGLTNEQFF. The CDR3 nucleotides are TGTGCCAGCAGTTTATCTACTAGCGGCTTAACCAATGAGCAGTTCTTC.

The table lists this clonotype with many counts. The chain couples TRBV2 to TRBJ2-3; D may be TRBD1 (5 bases). Germline V gene lookup returns CDR1 SNHLY and CDR2 FYNNEI. The length of the CDR3 is 15 residues. Trimming pared 3 bases from V and 0 bases from J, leaving 10 bases between. CDR3 amino acids: CASSEDTSSTDTQYF. CDR3 in DNA: TGTGCCAGCAGTGAGGACACATCTAGCACAGATACGCAGTATTTT. The full variable domain, completed using reference TRBV2 and TRBJ2-3, is EPEVTQTPSHQVTQMGQEVILRCVPISNHLYFYWYRQILGQKVEFLVSFYNNEISEKSEIFDDQFSVERPDGSNFTLKIRSTKLEDSAMYFCASSEDTSSTDTQYFGPGTRLTVL.

The chain's CDR3 is CSARAPSTGQILGEQYF. CDR3 in DNA: TGCAGTGCTAGAGCCCCGTCCACGGGACAGATCTTAGGCGAGCAGTACTTC. The V gene is TRBV20-1, the J gene TRBJ2-7, with TRBD1 matching 7 bases. Per the germline V gene, CDR1 is DFQATT and CDR2 is SNEGSKA (reference sequence). This CDR3 has 17 amino acids. Germline trimming cut 1 base from V and 6 bases from J; bases unmatched to any gene: 18.